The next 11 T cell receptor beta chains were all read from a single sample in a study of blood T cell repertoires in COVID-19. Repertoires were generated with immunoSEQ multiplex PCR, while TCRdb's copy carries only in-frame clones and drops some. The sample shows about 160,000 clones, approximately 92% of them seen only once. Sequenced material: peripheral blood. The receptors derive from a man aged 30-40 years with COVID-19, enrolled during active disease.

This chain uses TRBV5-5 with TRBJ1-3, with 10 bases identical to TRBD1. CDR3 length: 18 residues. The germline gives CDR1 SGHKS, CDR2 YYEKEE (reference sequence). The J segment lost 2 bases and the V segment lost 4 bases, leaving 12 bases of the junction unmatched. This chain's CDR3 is CASSPGTGVFPPGNTIYF. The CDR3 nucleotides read TGTGCCAGCAGCCCCGGGACAGGGGTTTTCCCTCCTGGAAACACCATATATTTT.

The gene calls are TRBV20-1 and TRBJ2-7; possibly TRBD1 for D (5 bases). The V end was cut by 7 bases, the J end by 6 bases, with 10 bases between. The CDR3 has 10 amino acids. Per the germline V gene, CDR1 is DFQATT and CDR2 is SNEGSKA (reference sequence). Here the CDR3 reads CSVAGFEQYF. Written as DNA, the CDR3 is TGCAGTGTGGCAGGGTTCGAGCAGTACTTC.

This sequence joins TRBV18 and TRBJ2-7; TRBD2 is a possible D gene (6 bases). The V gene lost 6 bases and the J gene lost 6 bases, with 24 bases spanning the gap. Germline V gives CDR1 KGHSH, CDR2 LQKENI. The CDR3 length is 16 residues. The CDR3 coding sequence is TGTGCCAGCTCGTCCTATGGGACCGCGGGGCCTCGCGAGCAGTACTTC. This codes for CASSSYGTAGPREQYF. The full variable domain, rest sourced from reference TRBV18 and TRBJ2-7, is NAGVMQNPRHLVRRRGQEARLRCSPMKGHSHVYWYRQLPEEGLKFMVYLQKENIIDESGMPKERFSAEFPKEGPSILRIQQVVRGDSAAYFCASSSYGTAGPREQYFGPGTRLTVT.

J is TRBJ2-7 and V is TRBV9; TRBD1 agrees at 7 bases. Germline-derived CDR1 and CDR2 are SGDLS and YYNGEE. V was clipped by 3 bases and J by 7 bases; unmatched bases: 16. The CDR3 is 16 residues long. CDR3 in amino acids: CASSATAAAGTAEQYF. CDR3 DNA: TGTGCCAGCAGCGCAACGGCAGCTGCAGGGACAGCGGAGCAGTACTTC. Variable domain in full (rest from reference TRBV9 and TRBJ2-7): DSGVTQTPKHLITATGQRVTLRCSPRSGDLSVYWYQQSLDQGLQFLIQYYNGEERAKGNILERFSAQQFPDLHSELNLSSLELGDSALYFCASSATAAAGTAEQYFGPGTRLTVT.

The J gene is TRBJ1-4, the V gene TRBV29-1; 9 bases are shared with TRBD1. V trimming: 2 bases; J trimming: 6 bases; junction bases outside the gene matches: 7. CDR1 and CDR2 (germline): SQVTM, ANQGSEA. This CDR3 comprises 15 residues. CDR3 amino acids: CSVEIWTGEDEKLFF. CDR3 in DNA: TGCAGCGTTGAAATATGGACAGGGGAGGATGAAAAACTGTTTTTT.

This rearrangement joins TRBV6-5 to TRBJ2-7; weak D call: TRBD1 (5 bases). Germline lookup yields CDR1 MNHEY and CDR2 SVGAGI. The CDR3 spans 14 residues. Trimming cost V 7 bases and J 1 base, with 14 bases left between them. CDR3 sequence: CASTLGTGSYEQYF. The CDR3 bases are TGTGCCAGCACCCTGGGAACAGGATCCTACGAGCAGTACTTC.

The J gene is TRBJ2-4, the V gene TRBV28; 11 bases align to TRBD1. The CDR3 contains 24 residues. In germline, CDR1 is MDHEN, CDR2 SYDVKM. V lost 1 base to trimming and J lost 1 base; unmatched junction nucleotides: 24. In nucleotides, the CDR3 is TGTGCCAGCAGTTTATATTTTGGGACAGGGGGGTTAGCGGAGTCCCCTGGGGCCAAAAACATTCAGTACTTC. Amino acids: CASSLYFGTGGLAESPGAKNIQYF.

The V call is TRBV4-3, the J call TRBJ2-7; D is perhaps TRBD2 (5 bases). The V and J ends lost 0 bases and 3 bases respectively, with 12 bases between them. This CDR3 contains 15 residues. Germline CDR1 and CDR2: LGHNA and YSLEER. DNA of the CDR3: TGCGCCAGCAGCCAAGATCTACTAGGCAGCTACGAGCAGTACTTC. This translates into CASSQDLLGSYEQYF.

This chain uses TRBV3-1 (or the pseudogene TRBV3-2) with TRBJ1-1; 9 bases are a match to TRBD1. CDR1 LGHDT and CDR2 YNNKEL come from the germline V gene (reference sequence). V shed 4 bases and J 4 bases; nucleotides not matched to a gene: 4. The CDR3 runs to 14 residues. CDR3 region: CASSPLTGGTEAFF. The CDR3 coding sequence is TGTGCCAGCAGCCCCCTGACAGGGGGCACTGAAGCTTTCTTT.

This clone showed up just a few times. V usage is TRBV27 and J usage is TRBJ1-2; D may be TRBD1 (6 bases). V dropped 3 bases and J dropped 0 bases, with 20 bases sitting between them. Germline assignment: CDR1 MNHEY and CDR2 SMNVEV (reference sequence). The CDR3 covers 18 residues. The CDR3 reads CASSLRIRGKMPNYGYTF. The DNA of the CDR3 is TGTGCCAGCAGTTTGCGTATCAGGGGAAAAATGCCTAACTATGGCTACACCTTC.

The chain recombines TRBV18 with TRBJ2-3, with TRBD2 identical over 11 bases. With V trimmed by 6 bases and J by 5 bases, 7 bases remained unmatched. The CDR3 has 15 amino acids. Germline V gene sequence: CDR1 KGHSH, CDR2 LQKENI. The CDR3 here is CASSLLAGVGDTQYF. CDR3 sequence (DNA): TGTGCCAGCTCCCTACTAGCGGGAGTGGGAGATACGCAGTATTTT. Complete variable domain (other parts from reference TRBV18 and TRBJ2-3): NAGVMQNPRHLVRRRGQEARLRCSPMKGHSHVYWYRQLPEEGLKFMVYLQKENIIDESGMPKERFSAEFPKEGPSILRIQQVVRGDSAAYFCASSLLAGVGDTQYFGPGTRLTVL.